This TCR beta chain was identified in a study of CD8 T cells in Susac syndrome. Background on the study: The Susac syndrome patients that were sequenced included over five with active disease and under 10 in remission. At blood draw, Susac syndrome patients were therapy-naive, on corticosteroids, or on intravenous immunoglobulin alone. Study-wide results and limits: TEMRA cells and active patients showed peak Susac CD8+ clonal expansion. Detection of Susac-specific public clones gave 15 to 20 in total CD8+ repertoires and 4 or 5 in CD8+ TEMRA repertoires.

CDR3 length: 13 residues. The germline CDR1 and CDR2 sequences are SNHLY and FYNNEI. V shed 7 bases and J 9 bases; nucleotides not matched to a gene: 3. Reverse transcription of about 0.45 to 1 ug RNA used random hexamers. TCRdb recomputed calls from the immunoSEQ multiplex PCR reads with MiXCR, one row per CDR3 protein. The sample lists some 200,000 distinct CDR3 sequences, 95% occurring once. This clonotype showed up just once. What it recognizes is unknown. Sequencing was performed on CD8+ T cells from PBMCs. This clonotype was obtained from a human donor with Susac syndrome. The chain recombines TRBV2 with TRBJ2-2; TRBD2 matches at 12 bases. CDR3 sequence: CASKGLAGRELFF. The CDR3 DNA reads as TGTGCCAGCAAAGGACTAGCGGGACGGGAGCTGTTTTTT.